Described below is a single TCR beta chain sequence and its context. The data were taken from a study of memory CD4+ T cells and cytomegalovirus serostatus. Study context: Healthy Belgian adult donors included roughly ten CMV-positive and 24 CMV-negative people.

The table came from immunoSEQ multiplex PCR; TCRdb's copy has only in-frame clones and leaves some out. The sample shows about 96,000 clones, about four fifths of them seen only once. This CDR3 region has 15 residues. V was pared by 0 bases and J by 2 bases, with 11 bases between. Germline V gene sequence: CDR1 SGHTA, CDR2 FQGNSA. The sort gate was single viable CD3+CD4+CD8-CD45RO+ cells for memory CD4+ T cells. The V and J genes are TRBV7-2 and TRBJ2-7; D unclear. The clonotype originates from an adult in good health and CMV-seropositive. The material sequenced was memory CD4+ T cells from blood. The CDR3 loop reads CASSLAVSLTYEQYF. The CDR3 DNA is TGTGCCAGCAGCTTAGCCGTTAGTCTAACCTACGAGCAGTACTTC.